This T cell receptor beta chain was observed in a study of cytomegalovirus exposure and HLA in healthy donors. Overall study results and limits: Among the sequence variants, a highly shared cluster was likely an artifact of sequencing. The investigators catalogued 164 TCR beta chains as cytomegalovirus-associated.

About this clone: Antigen unknown.

Nominal health characterized the donors when sampled, though unrecorded immune exposures were likely. The V segment lost 2 bases and the J segment 3 bases; nucleotides outside the gene matches: 1. The CDR3 sequence is 15 residues long. CDR1 is SGDLS and CDR2 is YYNGEE in the germline V gene. The PCR made use of 60 Vbeta and 13 Jbeta primers. Assay used: immunoSEQ multiplex PCR; TCRdb lists only in-frame clones, some missing. The sample lists around 86,000 clones, about 75% occurring once. Sequenced input: PBMCs. The chain links TRBV9 to TRBJ1-4; 10 bases map to TRBD1. The TCR comes from a female donor in good health and CMV-seronegative. The CDR3 loop is CASSVDRGANEKLFF. CDR3 bases: TGTGCCAGCAGCGTGGACAGGGGGGCTAATGAAAAACTGTTTTTT.